The present T cell receptor (beta chain) was sequenced within a study of post-analysis software for immune sequencing data. Findings and limits, study-wide: The authors found that F measure strongly co-clustered same-batch samples. The study found TRBV5-6, TRBV5-1 and TRBV20-1 among a handful of TRBV segments more frequent in patients than controls. Compared against controls, patients with multiple sclerosis displayed significantly lower normalized Chao1 diversity.

With respect to this clonotype: As yet, its antigen is unknown.

TCR beta libraries were prepared from cDNA with unique molecular identifiers. TCRdb re-analysed the PCR reads in MiXCR, keeping a single row per CDR3 protein. Seen here are a few hundred thousand distinct CDR3 sequences, around 37% observed once, and the top ten hold 13%. V trimming: 5 bases; J trimming: 1 base; junction bases outside the gene matches: 4. The V gene's germline CDR1 is MGHRA and CDR2 YSYEKL. The CDR3 loop spans 15 amino acids. This chain connects TRBV4-1 to TRBJ2-2, with 7 bases fitting TRBD2. This sequence originates from a girl aged 5-17 years with multiple sclerosis. The sequenced material came from blood. CDR3 sequence reads: CASSSQRGNTGELFF. The CDR3 nucleotides read TGCGCCAGCAGCTCCCAGCGGGGGAACACCGGGGAGCTGTTTTTT.